This T cell receptor (beta chain) originates from a study of T cell responses to AZD1222 COVID-19 vaccine. The table came from immunoSEQ multiplex PCR; TCRdb's copy has only in-frame clones and leaves some out. Among some 150,000 clones listed, around 91% were seen once. This CDR3 has 16 amino acids. This receptor was taken from an adult in good health. Sequencing used peripheral blood, obtained on day 0 of AZD1222 vaccination. The V call is TRBV21-1, the J call TRBJ2-5; TRBD1, as called in the table, went unchecked against the DNA. TRBV21-1 has pseudogene status. DNA for the CDR3: TGTGCCAGCAGCAAGATTGGACAGGGGGCGCGGGAGACCCAGTACTTC. This sequence encodes CASSKIGQGARETQYF.